The 18 T cell receptor beta chains reported below all come from one sample, sequenced in a study of cytotoxic CD8 clonotypes in ibrutinib-treated CLL. Generated by immunoSEQ multiplex PCR, the TCRdb table keeps only in-frame clones and is missing some. The sample includes 150,000 to 200,000 clones, about 88% of them seen just once. Specimen: PBMCs, collected at disease progression, from a patient treated with ibrutinib. The receptors here all came from a human donor with chronic lymphocytic leukemia.

This clone was seen once. One end of the junction is discordant with germline, which a read error may explain. The chain combines TRBV18 with TRBJ2-7; 11 nucleotides align to TRBD2. The CDR3 totals 18 residues. In germline, CDR1 is KGHSH, CDR2 LQKENI. CDR3 amino acids: CASSPRSLAGDRPGEQYF. The CDR3 region has the DNA TGTGCCAGCTCGCCACGATCACTAGCGGGAGACCGACCGGGGGAGCAGTACTTC.

J is TRBJ2-2 and V is TRBV7-3; no clear D gene. With 5 bases removed from V and 5 bases from J, the gap between germline ends came to 9 bases. CDR1 is SGHTA and CDR2 is FQGTGA in the germline V gene. The CDR3 has 13 amino acids. The CDR3 DNA follows: TGTGCCAGCAGCAAGAAGGGAACCGGGGAGCTGTTTTTT. Translated, it gives CASSKKGTGELFF.

There are a few counts of this clone. The chain is built from TRBV7-3 and TRBJ2-7; 7 positions match TRBD2. The CDR3 has 14 residues. The germline V gene encodes CDR1 SGHTA and CDR2 FQGTGA. The V and J ends lost 4 bases and 2 bases, in that order; junction bases with no gene match: 5. The CDR3 DNA reads TGTGCCAGCAGCTGGGCTAGCGGCCCCTACGAGCAGTACTTC. This encodes CASSWASGPYEQYF.

The V call is TRBV27, the J call TRBJ2-7; 9 bases align to TRBD1. CDR1 and CDR2 (germline): MNHEY, SMNVEV (reference sequence). Trimming removed 7 bases from V and 5 bases from J; junction bases left unmatched: 12. The CDR3 runs 15 residues. The CDR3 reads CASKFRGQGIHEQYF. The DNA of the CDR3 is TGTGCCAGCAAGTTTCGGGGACAGGGTATCCACGAGCAGTACTTC.

The rearrangement links TRBV7-2 to TRBJ2-7; D call uncertain. V was pared by 6 bases and J by 4 bases, with 13 bases between. This CDR3 is 13 amino acids long. Germline loops: CDR1 SGHTA, CDR2 FQGNSA. This chain's CDR3 is CASRRESRYEQYF. DNA for the CDR3: TGTGCCAGCAGAAGGGAAAGTAGGTACGAGCAGTACTTC.

V is TRBV9 and J is TRBJ1-2; the D is unclear. V dropped 0 bases and J dropped 5 bases, with 8 bases sitting between them. This CDR3 contains 13 residues. From germline, CDR1 is SGDLS and CDR2 YYNGEE. The CDR3: CASSVGQKYGYTF. The DNA of the CDR3 is TGTGCCAGCAGCGTAGGGCAAAAGTATGGCTACACCTTC.

V and J are TRBV14 and TRBJ2-7, with TRBD2 matching 9 bases. The germline CDR1 and CDR2 sequences are SGHDN and FVKESK. The CDR3 loop spans 14 amino acids. The V and J ends lost 1 base and 4 bases, in that order; junction bases with no gene match: 2. The DNA for the CDR3 is TGTGCCAGCAGCCAAGGGACTAGCGTTTACGAGCAGTACTTC. As protein: CASSQGTSVYEQYF.

The chain joins TRBV30 to TRBJ2-1; possibly TRBD1 for D (5 bases). This CDR3 has 14 residues. The V gene lost 2 bases and the J gene lost 4 bases, with 12 bases spanning the gap. Germline CDR1 GTSNPN, CDR2 SVGIG (reference sequence). CDR3 residues: CAWSKTGVYNEQFF. Here the CDR3 DNA reads TGTGCCTGGAGTAAAACAGGAGTATACAATGAGCAGTTCTTC. Variable domain in full (rest from reference TRBV30 and TRBJ2-1): SQTIHQWPATLVQPVGSPLSLECTVEGTSNPNLYWYRQAAGRGLQLLFYSVGIGQISSEVPQNLSASRPQDRQFILSSKKLLLSDSGFYLCAWSKTGVYNEQFFGPGTRLTVL.

This chain uses TRBV11-2 with TRBJ2-7; D is perhaps TRBD2 (6 bases). V lost 5 bases to trimming and J lost 3 bases, with 17 bases between them. Germline V lookup: CDR1 SGHAT, CDR2 FQNNGV. There are 15 residues in the CDR3. CDR3 protein: CASSPRGGGDYEQYF. CDR3 sequence (DNA): TGTGCCAGCAGCCCCCGGGGCGGAGGGGACTACGAGCAGTACTTC.

This chain joins TRBV7-9 and TRBJ2-6; 9 bases are shared with TRBD1. Germline CDR1 SEHNR, CDR2 FQNEAQ (reference sequence). V trimming: 3 bases; J trimming: 7 bases; junction bases outside the gene matches: 4. This CDR3 is 15 amino acids long. Here the CDR3 reads CASSFTGGEANVLTF. The DNA of the CDR3 is TGTGCCAGCAGCTTTACAGGGGGCGAAGCCAACGTCCTGACTTTC.

In this sample, this clone turned up a few times. In nucleotides, the CDR3 is TGTGCCAGCAGGGGGGGGGTAGAAGCTTTCTTT. Translated: CASRGGVEAFF. This chain connects TRBV27 to TRBJ1-1; D might be TRBD1 (5 bases). The germline V and J ends were trimmed by 6 bases and 8 bases, with 10 bases remaining between them. Germline CDR1 MNHEY, CDR2 SMNVEV (reference sequence). The CDR3 is 11 residues long.

The chain employs TRBV16 and TRBJ2-2, with D maybe TRBD1 (6 bases). Trimming shortened V by 0 bases and J by 7 bases, and 24 bases separated the two germline ends. Germline-derived CDR1 and CDR2 are KGHSY and FQNENV. The CDR3 is 19 amino acids. DNA for the CDR3: TGTGCCAGCAGCCAATCAAAACATGCTAGGCAGGGGCGCGGCGGGGAGCTGTTTTTT. Translation gives CASSQSKHARQGRGGELFF.

The chain employs TRBV29-1 and TRBJ2-3, with D maybe TRBD2 (6 bases). The CDR3 length is 15 residues. Trimming removed 5 bases at V and 2 bases at J, with 17 bases between. The V gene's germline CDR1 is SQVTM and CDR2 ANQGSEA. In DNA, the CDR3 is TGCAGCGTTTGGGCCTCGGCGGGAACCACAGATACGCAGTATTTT. Its protein product is CSVWASAGTTDTQYF.

This rearrangement joins TRBV11-3 to TRBJ2-5, with D possibly TRBD1 on 6 matching bases. Trimming cost V 5 bases and J 1 base, with 11 bases left between them. CDR3 length: 14 residues. Per germline, CDR1 SGHNT and CDR2 YENEEA. CDR3 sequence reads: CASSVPTGQETQYF. The DNA of the CDR3 is TGTGCCAGCAGCGTACCGACAGGCCAAGAGACCCAGTACTTC.

The chain joins TRBV11-2 to TRBJ2-7, with D unresolved. Germline V gene data show CDR1 as SGHAT and CDR2 as FQNNGV. V lost 6 bases and J 1 base, leaving 10 bases between the germline ends. This CDR3 contains 13 residues. The DNA of the CDR3 is TGTGCCAGCAGATACTTGAGATCCTACGAGCAGTACTTC. Translated: CASRYLRSYEQYF.

V gene TRBV6-6 combines with J gene TRBJ2-6; possibly TRBD1 for D (5 bases). The germline V gene encodes CDR1 MNHNY and CDR2 SVGAGI (reference sequence). The CDR3 is 16 residues long. The ends were cut back, 8 bases at V and 0 bases at J, with 14 bases in the middle. DNA of the CDR3: TGTGCCAGCTATACAGGCTCAAACTCTGGGGCCAACGTCCTGACTTTC. Protein sequence: CASYTGSNSGANVLTF.

The rearrangement uses TRBV28 and TRBJ1-5, with D uncertain. The CDR3 covers 14 residues. Germline V gene data show CDR1 as MDHEN and CDR2 as SYDVKM. Trimming shortened V by 3 bases and J by 5 bases, and 11 bases separated the two germline ends. In DNA, the CDR3 is TGTGCCAGCAGTTTTGGTAGATTTGATCAGCCCCAGCATTTT. This codes for CASSFGRFDQPQHF. The full variable domain, in which reference TRBV28 and TRBJ1-5 provide the parts outside the CDR3, is DVKVTQSSRYLVKRTGEKVFLECVQDMDHENMFWYRQDPGLGLRLIYFSYDVKMKEKGDIPEGYSVSREKKERFSLILESASTNQTSMYLCASSFGRFDQPQHFGDGTRLSIL.

This clone was counted a single time. V is TRBV6-5 and J is TRBJ2-3; 7 bases align to TRBD1. The CDR3 has 13 residues. V shed 7 bases, J shed 7 bases, and the junction held 8 bases outside the gene matches. In germline, CDR1 is MNHEY, CDR2 SVGAGI. CDR3 DNA: TGTGCCAGCACTCCGATACAGGGGCATACGCAGTATTTT. It yields the protein CASTPIQGHTQYF.